This TCR beta chain is from a study of post-analysis software for immune sequencing data (dated by TCRdb to 2013 to 2016). Regarding the complete study: The recorded disease courses included relapsing-remitting, secondary progressive and progressive-relapsing multiple sclerosis, and some patients had no subtype annotation. A subset of samples was prepared in parallel using single-end sample barcoding, then pooled and co-amplified after Illumina adapter ligation. The patient repertoires were compared against around eleven previously published healthy control repertoires obtained from donors aged about 6 to 25 years.

General study outcomes and caveats: The multiple sclerosis patient group was slightly younger than the control group. Significantly higher frequencies in patients than in controls were found for several TRBV segments, including TRBV5-6, TRBV5-1 and TRBV20-1. Normalized Chao1 diversity was significantly lower in multiple sclerosis patients than controls, suggesting substantial peripheral T-cell clonal expansion. When samples were clustered directly using the F measure, samples prepared in the same batch co-clustered strongly, which prompted a batch-effect correction.

CDR1 and CDR2, looked up from the germline V gene, are SQVTM and ANQGSEA. A distance of 14 bases separates the germline ends of V and J, which lose 3 bases and 4 bases respectively. The CDR3 runs 14 residues from the cysteine to the phenylalanine. Of all the DNA, just the CDR3 is kept, 42 bases in frame from base 1. Libraries were built with PCR. The sequencer listed for this sample is Illumina HiSeq 2500. To reduce PCR and sequencing biases, unique molecular identifiers were built into the TCR beta cDNA libraries. About 0.5 million cDNA molecules were obtained for every 1 to 10 million input T cells, so each molecule roughly corresponded to one T cell. The patient libraries were prepared and sequenced using the same protocol as the earlier healthy control dataset. Within a given batch, samples were prepared together, multiplexed and sequenced on the same HiSeq lane. The study's processing was this. MIGEC handled the raw barcoded reads, throwing out single-read molecular identifier groups before consensus assembly and CDR3 extraction. VDJtools was used for post-analysis of the clonotype tables, with diversity normalized by down-sampling every dataset to the smallest sample size. Repertoire overlap clustering matched CDR3 amino acid but not nucleotide sequences to correct batch-related cross-sample contamination. In TCRdb, the public reads were trimmed at Q25 with fastp and aligned with MiXCR, with productive beta chains retained. CDR3 protein sequences are deduplicated, and each keeps its most common genes and DNA. For this entry, the V and J calls and clone size follow TCRdb and not the study's own pipeline. The sample data list fewer than 850,000 distinct CDR3 sequences, and 25% to 30% of these were observed just once. The top ten clonotypes cover roughly 0.54% of the sample.

To demonstrate the VDJtools post-analysis software, the study profiled TCR beta repertoires from the peripheral blood of 10 to 15 young patients with multiple sclerosis. Multiple sclerosis patients were children and adolescents aged roughly 6 to 17 years. In its sample, this clonotype was seen a few times. There is no known antigen for this receptor. Per-base qualities were not stored, and no clone one base away is much larger. This TCR was recovered from a girl aged 5-17 years with multiple sclerosis. Sequencing was performed on blood. The rearrangement joined TRBV29-1 to TRBJ2-3; no D segment can be confidently identified. This receptor has the CDR3 CSVESDLPPDTQYF. The DNA sequence is given as TGCAGCGTTGAGTCGGACCTACCCCCAGATACGCAGTATTTT.